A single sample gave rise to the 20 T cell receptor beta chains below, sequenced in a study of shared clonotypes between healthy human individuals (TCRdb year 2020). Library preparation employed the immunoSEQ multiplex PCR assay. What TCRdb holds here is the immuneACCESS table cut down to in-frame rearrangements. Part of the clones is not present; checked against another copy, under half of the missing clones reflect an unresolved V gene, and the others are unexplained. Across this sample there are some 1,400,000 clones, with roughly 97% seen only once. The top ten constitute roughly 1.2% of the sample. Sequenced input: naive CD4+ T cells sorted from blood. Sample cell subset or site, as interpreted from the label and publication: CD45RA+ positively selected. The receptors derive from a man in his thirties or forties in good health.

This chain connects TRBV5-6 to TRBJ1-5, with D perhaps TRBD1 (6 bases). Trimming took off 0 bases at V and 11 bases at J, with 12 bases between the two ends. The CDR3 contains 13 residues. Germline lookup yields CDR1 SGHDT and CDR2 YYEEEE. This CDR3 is CASSLALGTSQHF. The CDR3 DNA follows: TGTGCCAGCAGCTTGGCTTTAGGGACATCCCAGCATTTT.

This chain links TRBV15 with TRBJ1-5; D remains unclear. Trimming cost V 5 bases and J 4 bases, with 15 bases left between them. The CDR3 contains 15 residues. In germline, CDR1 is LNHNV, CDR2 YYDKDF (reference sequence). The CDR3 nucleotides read TGTGCCACCAGCGCCCGGGCCTCTAGGAATCAGCCCCAGCATTTT. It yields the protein CATSARASRNQPQHF.

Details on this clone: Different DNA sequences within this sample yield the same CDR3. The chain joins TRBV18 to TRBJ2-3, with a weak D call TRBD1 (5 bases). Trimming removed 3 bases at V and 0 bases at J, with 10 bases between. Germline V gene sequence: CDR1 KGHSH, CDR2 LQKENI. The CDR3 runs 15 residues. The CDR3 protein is CASSPRTRSTDTQYF. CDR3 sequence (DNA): TGTGCCAGCTCACCCCGGACAAGAAGCACAGATACGCAGTATTTT.

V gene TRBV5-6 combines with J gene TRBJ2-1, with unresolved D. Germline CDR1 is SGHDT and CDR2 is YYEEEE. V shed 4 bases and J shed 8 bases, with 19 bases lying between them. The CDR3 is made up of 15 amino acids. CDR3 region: CASSRRRVKRDEQFF. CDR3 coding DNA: TGTGCCAGCAGCCGAAGAAGGGTCAAAAGGGATGAGCAGTTCTTC.

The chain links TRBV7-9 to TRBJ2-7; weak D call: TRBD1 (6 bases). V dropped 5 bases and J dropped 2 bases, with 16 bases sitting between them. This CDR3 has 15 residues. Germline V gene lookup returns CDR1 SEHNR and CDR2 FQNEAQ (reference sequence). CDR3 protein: CASSPRQGFPYEQYF. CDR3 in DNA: TGTGCCAGCAGCCCGCGGCAGGGGTTCCCCTACGAGCAGTACTTC. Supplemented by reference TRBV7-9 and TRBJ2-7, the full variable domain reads DTGVSQNPRHKITKRGQNVTFRCDPISEHNRLYWYRQTLGQGPEFLTYFQNEAQLEKSRLLSDRFSAERPKGSFSTLEIQRTEQGDSAMYLCASSPRQGFPYEQYFGPGTRLTVT.

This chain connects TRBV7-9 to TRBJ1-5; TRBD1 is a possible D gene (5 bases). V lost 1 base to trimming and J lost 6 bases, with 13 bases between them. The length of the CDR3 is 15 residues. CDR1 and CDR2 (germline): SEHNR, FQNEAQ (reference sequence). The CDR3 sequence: CASSLGTYASQPQHF. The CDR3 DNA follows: TGTGCCAGCAGCTTAGGGACATACGCTAGTCAGCCCCAGCATTTT.

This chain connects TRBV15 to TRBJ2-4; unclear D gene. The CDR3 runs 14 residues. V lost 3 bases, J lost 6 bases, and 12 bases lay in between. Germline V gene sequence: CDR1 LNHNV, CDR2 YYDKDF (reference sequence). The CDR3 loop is CATSSRKTPNIQYF. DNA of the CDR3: TGTGCCACCAGCAGCCGAAAGACCCCAAACATTCAGTACTTC. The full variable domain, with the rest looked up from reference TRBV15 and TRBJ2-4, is DAMVIQNPRYQVTQFGKPVTLSCSQTLNHNVMYWYQQKSSQAPKLLFHYYDKDFNNEADTPDNFQSRRPNTSFCFLDIRSPGLGDTAMYLCATSSRKTPNIQYFGAGTRLSVL.

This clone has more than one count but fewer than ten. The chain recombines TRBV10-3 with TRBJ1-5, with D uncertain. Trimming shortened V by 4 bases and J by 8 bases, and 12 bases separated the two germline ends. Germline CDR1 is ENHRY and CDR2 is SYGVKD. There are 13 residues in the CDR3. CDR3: CAISGGVMEPQHF. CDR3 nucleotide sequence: TGTGCCATCAGTGGTGGGGTTATGGAGCCCCAGCATTTT.

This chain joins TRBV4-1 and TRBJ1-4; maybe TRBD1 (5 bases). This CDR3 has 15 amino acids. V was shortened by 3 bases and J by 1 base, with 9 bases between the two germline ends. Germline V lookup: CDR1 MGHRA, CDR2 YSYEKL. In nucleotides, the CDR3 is TGCGCCAGCAGCCAGTTGGGACTAACTAATGAAAAACTGTTTTTT. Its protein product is CASSQLGLTNEKLFF.

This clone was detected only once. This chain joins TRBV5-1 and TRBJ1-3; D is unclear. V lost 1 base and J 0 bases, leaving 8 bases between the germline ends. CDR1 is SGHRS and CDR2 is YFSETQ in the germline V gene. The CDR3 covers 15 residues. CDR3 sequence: CASSLTSGSGNTIYF. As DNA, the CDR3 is TGCGCCAGCAGCTTGACTTCAGGCTCTGGAAACACCATATATTTT.

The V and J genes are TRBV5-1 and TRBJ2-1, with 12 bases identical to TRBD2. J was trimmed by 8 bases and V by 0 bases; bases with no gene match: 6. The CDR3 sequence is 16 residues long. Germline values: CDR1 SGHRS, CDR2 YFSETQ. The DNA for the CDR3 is TGCGCCAGCAGCTTGGAGCGGACTAGCGGGATGGATGAGCAGTTCTTC. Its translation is CASSLERTSGMDEQFF.

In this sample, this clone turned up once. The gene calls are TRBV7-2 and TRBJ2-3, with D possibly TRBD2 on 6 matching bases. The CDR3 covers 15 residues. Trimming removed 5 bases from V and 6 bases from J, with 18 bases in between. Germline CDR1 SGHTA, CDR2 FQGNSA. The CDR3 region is CASSPFAGFRDTQYF. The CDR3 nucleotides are TGTGCCAGCAGCCCCTTTGCGGGATTCAGGGATACGCAGTATTTT.

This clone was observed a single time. The CDR3 DNA follows: TGTGCCAGCAGCCCAGGGGCATCGTACACTGAAGCTTTCTTT. Its translation: CASSPGASYTEAFF. This rearrangement joins TRBV5-5 to TRBJ1-1; D is possibly TRBD1 (6 bases). Germline CDR1 and CDR2: SGHKS and YYEKEE (reference sequence). Trimming took off 4 bases at V and 3 bases at J, with 13 bases between the two ends. This CDR3 contains 14 residues.

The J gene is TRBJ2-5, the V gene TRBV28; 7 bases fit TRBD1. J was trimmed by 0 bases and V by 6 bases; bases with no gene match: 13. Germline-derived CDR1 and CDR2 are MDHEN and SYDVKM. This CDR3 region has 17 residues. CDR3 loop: CASSYARDRVHQETQYF. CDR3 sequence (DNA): TGTGCCAGCAGCTACGCCCGAGACAGGGTACACCAAGAGACCCAGTACTTC. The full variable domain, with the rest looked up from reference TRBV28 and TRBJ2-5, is DVKVTQSSRYLVKRTGEKVFLECVQDMDHENMFWYRQDPGLGLRLIYFSYDVKMKEKGDIPEGYSVSREKKERFSLILESASTNQTSMYLCASSYARDRVHQETQYFGPGTRLLVL.

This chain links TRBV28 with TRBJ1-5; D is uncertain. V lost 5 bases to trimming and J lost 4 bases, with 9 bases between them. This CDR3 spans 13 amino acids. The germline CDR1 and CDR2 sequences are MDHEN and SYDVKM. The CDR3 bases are TGTGCCAGCAGTAAAACAGTAAATCAGCCCCAGCATTTT. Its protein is CASSKTVNQPQHF.

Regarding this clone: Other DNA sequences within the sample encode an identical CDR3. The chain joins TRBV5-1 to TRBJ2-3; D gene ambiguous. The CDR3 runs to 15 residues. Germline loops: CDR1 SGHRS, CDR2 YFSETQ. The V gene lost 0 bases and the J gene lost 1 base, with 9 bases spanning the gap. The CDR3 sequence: CASSLGGAGTDTQYF. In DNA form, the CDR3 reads TGCGCCAGCAGCTTGGGAGGCGCAGGCACAGATACGCAGTATTTT. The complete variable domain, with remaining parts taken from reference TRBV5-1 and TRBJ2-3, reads KAGVTQTPRYLIKTRGQQVTLSCSPISGHRSVSWYQQTPGQGLQFLFEYFSETQRNKGNFPGRFSGRQFSNSRSEMNVSTLELGDSALYLCASSLGGAGTDTQYFGPGTRLTVL.

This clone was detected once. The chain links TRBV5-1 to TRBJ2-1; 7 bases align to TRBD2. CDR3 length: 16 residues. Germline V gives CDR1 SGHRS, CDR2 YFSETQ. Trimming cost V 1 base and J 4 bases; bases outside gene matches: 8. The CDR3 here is CASSLNPAGTYNEQFF. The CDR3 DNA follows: TGCGCCAGCAGCTTGAATCCAGCGGGAACATACAATGAGCAGTTCTTC.

This chain's CDR3 is CASSGLAGLGEQYF. DNA of the CDR3: TGTGCCAGCAGCGGACTAGCGGGACTCGGCGAGCAGTACTTC. V and J are TRBV6-5 and TRBJ2-7; 12 bases fit TRBD2. Germline V gene lookup returns CDR1 MNHEY and CDR2 SVGAGI. Trimming removed 6 bases from V and 6 bases from J; junction bases left unmatched: 6. This CDR3 has 14 residues.

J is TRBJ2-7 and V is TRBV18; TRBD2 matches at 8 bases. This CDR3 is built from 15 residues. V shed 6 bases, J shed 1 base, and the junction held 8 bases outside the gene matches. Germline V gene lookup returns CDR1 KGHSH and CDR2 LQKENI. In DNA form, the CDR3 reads TGTGCCAGCTCTCCCGGGGGGGGGAAATCCTACGAGCAGTACTTC. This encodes CASSPGGGKSYEQYF.

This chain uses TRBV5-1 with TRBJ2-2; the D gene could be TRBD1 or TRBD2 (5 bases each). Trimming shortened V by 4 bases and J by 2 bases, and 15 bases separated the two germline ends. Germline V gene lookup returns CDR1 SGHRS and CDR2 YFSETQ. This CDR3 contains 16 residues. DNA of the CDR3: TGCGCCAGCAGCCGGGACCCCCCCGGAAACACCGGGGAGCTGTTTTTT. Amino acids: CASSRDPPGNTGELFF.